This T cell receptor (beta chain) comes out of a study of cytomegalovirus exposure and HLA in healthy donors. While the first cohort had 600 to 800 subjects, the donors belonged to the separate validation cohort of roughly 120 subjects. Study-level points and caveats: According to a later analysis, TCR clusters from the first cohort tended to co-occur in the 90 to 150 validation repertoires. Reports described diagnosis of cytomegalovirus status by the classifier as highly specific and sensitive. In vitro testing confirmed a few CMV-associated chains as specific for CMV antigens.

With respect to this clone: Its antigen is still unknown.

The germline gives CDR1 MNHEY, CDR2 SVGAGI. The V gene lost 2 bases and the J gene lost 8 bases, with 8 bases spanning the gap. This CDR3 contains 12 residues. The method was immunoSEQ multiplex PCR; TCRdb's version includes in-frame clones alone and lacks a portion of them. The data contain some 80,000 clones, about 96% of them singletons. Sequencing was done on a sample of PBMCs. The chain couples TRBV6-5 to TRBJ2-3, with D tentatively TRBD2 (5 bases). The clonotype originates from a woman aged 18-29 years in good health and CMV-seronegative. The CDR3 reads CASSYIGGTQYF. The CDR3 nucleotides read TGTGCCAGCAGTTACATCGGAGGTACGCAGTATTTT.